These 18 T cell receptor beta chains share one sample of origin, sequenced in a study of blood T cell repertoires in COVID-19. Method: immunoSEQ multiplex PCR; TCRdb's copy keeps in-frame clones and lacks some. Counted here are a few hundred thousand clones, 88% occurring once; the ten biggest clones make up 18%. Sequencing was performed on peripheral blood. The receptors shown here come from a man aged 45-60 years with COVID-19, enrolled during active disease.

J is TRBJ2-7 and V is TRBV7-9; TRBD2 aligns across 9 bases. The CDR3 covers 15 residues. CDR1 is SEHNR, CDR2 FQNEAQ, per germline (reference sequence). With V trimmed by 1 base and J by 5 bases, 6 bases remained unmatched. The CDR3 DNA is TGTGCCAGCAGCTTAGGCGGGGGGGCCGAGAACGAGCAGTACTTC. This translates into CASSLGGGAENEQYF. Using reference TRBV7-9 and TRBJ2-7 for the parts outside the CDR3, the full variable domain is DTGVSQNPRHKITKRGQNVTFRCDPISEHNRLYWYRQTLGQGPEFLTYFQNEAQLEKSRLLSDRFSAERPKGSFSTLEIQRTEQGDSAMYLCASSLGGGAENEQYFGPGTRLTVT.

This clone turned up a few times. This chain connects TRBV4-2 to TRBJ2-5; TRBD1 is a possible D gene (6 bases). This CDR3 contains 15 residues. Germline V gives CDR1 LGHNA, CDR2 YNFKEQ. V gave up 1 base and J gave up 2 bases, with 11 bases separating them. CDR3 in DNA: TGTGCCAGCAGCCAAGCCCAGGGGCCACAAGAGACCCAGTACTTC. The encoded protein is CASSQAQGPQETQYF.

The chain couples TRBV6-2 or TRBV6-3 to TRBJ1-5, with 7 bases identical to TRBD1. This CDR3 region has 18 residues. Trimming cost V 2 bases and J 1 base; bases outside gene matches: 11. The germline CDR1 and CDR2 sequences are MNHEY and SVGEGT. CDR3 protein: CASSYDREVGLSNQPQHF. DNA of the CDR3: TGTGCCAGCAGTTACGACAGGGAGGTTGGTTTAAGCAATCAGCCCCAGCATTTT.

The rearrangement uses TRBV5-4 and TRBJ2-1; 9 bases map to TRBD2. V shed 4 bases and J 1 base; nucleotides not matched to a gene: 6. Germline V lookup: CDR1 SGHNT, CDR2 YYREEE (reference sequence). The CDR3 contains 16 residues. CDR3: CASSPGTSSSYNEQFF. In DNA form, the CDR3 reads TGTGCCAGCAGCCCAGGGACTAGCTCTTCCTACAATGAGCAGTTCTTC.

The chain employs TRBV29-1 and TRBJ2-1, with D perhaps TRBD2 (6 bases). Trimming took off 7 bases at V and 3 bases at J, with 22 bases between the two ends. CDR3 length: 16 amino acids. CDR1 SQVTM and CDR2 ANQGSEA come from the germline V gene. CDR3 DNA sequence: TGCAGCGCTGTATCCACCCAGGGAGGCTTCTACAATGAGCAGTTCTTC. Translation: CSAVSTQGGFYNEQFF.

This clone was seen a single time. The chain joins TRBV18 to TRBJ1-1, with D maybe TRBD1 (5 bases). CDR3 length: 14 amino acids. Between the trimmed V and J ends, which lost 2 bases and 9 bases, there was a span of 16 bases. Germline assignment: CDR1 KGHSH and CDR2 LQKENI. The CDR3 bases are TGTGCCAGCTCACCAATTTCTGGCGACAGCCAAGCTTTCTTT. Translation gives CASSPISGDSQAFF. The variable domain in full, with the rest retrieved from reference TRBV18 and TRBJ1-1, is NAGVMQNPRHLVRRRGQEARLRCSPMKGHSHVYWYRQLPEEGLKFMVYLQKENIIDESGMPKERFSAEFPKEGPSILRIQQVVRGDSAAYFCASSPISGDSQAFFGQGTRLTVV.

This chain uses TRBV21-1 with TRBJ1-6; the table calls TRBD1, which could not be checked here. TRBV21-1 represents a pseudogene. The CDR3 totals 14 residues. CDR3: CASSKGQRNSPLHF. For the CDR3, the DNA is TGTGCCAGCAGCAAAGGACAGAGGAATTCACCCCTCCACTTT.

The chain combines TRBV3-1 (or the pseudogene TRBV3-2) with TRBJ1-6, with D unresolved. The ends were cut back, 5 bases at V and 15 bases at J, with 14 bases in the middle. In germline, CDR1 is LGHDT, CDR2 YNNKEL (reference sequence). This CDR3 is 12 amino acids long. The CDR3 here is CASSSREGFLHF. The CDR3 DNA follows: TGTGCCAGCAGCTCCCGGGAAGGATTCCTCCACTTT.

This sequence joins TRBV6-4 and TRBJ1-6, with D possibly being TRBD1 (6 bases). Trimming cost V 4 bases and J 4 bases, with 8 bases left between them. CDR3 size: 14 residues. Germline lookup yields CDR1 MRHNA and CDR2 SNTAGT. The CDR3 DNA reads as TGTGCCAGCAGTGCAGGGGAATATAATTCACCCCTCCACTTT. It is translated as CASSAGEYNSPLHF.

V usage is TRBV19 and J usage is TRBJ2-1, with 9 bases matching TRBD2. The germline V gene has CDR1 LNHDA and CDR2 SQIVND (reference sequence). This CDR3 spans 15 amino acids. Trimming took 3 bases from V and 5 from J; bases not matched to a gene: 5. The CDR3 bases are TGTGCCAGTAGTATCATAGCGGGAGTGAACAATGAGCAGTTCTTC. Protein: CASSIIAGVNNEQFF.

The chain is built from TRBV7-2 and TRBJ2-7, with D possibly being TRBD1 (5 bases). The CDR3 is made up of 14 amino acids. V lost 1 base and J 2 bases, leaving 9 bases between the germline ends. Germline CDR1 reads SGHTA; CDR2 reads FQGNSA. DNA of the CDR3: TGTGCCAGCAGCTTAGATGGGGCACCCTACGAGCAGTACTTC. It codes for CASSLDGAPYEQYF.

This clone was found once. The chain couples TRBV18 to TRBJ2-2, with D perhaps TRBD2 (5 bases). The CDR3 covers 17 residues. The germline V gene has CDR1 KGHSH and CDR2 LQKENI. Trimming took 3 bases from V and 0 from J, leaving 14 bases between them. CDR3: CASSPRRPRANTGELFF. Here the CDR3 DNA reads TGTGCCAGCTCACCCCGGCGCCCGCGGGCGAACACCGGGGAGCTGTTTTTT. The whole variable domain, filled in from reference TRBV18 and TRBJ2-2, reads NAGVMQNPRHLVRRRGQEARLRCSPMKGHSHVYWYRQLPEEGLKFMVYLQKENIIDESGMPKERFSAEFPKEGPSILRIQQVVRGDSAAYFCASSPRRPRANTGELFFGEGSRLTVL.

The CDR3 DNA is TGTGCCAGCAGCCGAACCTCAAAGCGGGGCTATAACTCCTACGAGCAGTACTTC. This gives the protein CASSRTSKRGYNSYEQYF. The chain uses TRBV11-2 and TRBJ2-7, with 7 bases lining up with TRBD2. The CDR3 is 18 amino acids. The V segment lost 5 bases and the J segment 0 bases; nucleotides outside the gene matches: 16. CDR1 SGHAT and CDR2 FQNNGV come from the germline V gene.

The J gene is TRBJ2-1, the V gene TRBV5-8; TRBD2 agrees at 15 bases. Germline CDR1 and CDR2: SGHTS and YDEGEE. This CDR3 has 19 amino acids. Unmatched junction bases numbered 14, after V lost 5 bases and J lost 5 bases. This CDR3 reads CASSWDRTSGRGVNNEQFF. The CDR3 DNA follows: TGTGCCAGCAGTTGGGACCGGACTAGCGGGAGGGGGGTTAACAATGAGCAGTTCTTC.

The chain joins TRBV12-5 to TRBJ2-2; D uncertain. Trimming removed 4 bases at V and 4 bases at J, with 16 bases between. The V gene's germline CDR1 is LGHNT and CDR2 FRNRAP. The CDR3 has 16 amino acids. In nucleotides, the CDR3 is TGTGCTAGTGGTTCCCCCGCCGGGTCACTCACCGGGGAGCTGTTTTTT. Protein product: CASGSPAGSLTGELFF.

This chain uses TRBV11-2 with TRBJ1-4; the D gene is possibly TRBD1 (6 bases). CDR3 length: 14 residues. Trimming stripped 2 bases from V and 8 bases from J, with 12 bases between. Germline CDR1 and CDR2: SGHAT and FQNNGV. The DNA of the CDR3 is TGTGCCAGCAGCTTACAGGGGTTAGGAGAAAAACTGTTTTTT. Translating gives CASSLQGLGEKLFF.

This clone was seen a single time. The chain is built from TRBV29-1 and TRBJ2-3, with TRBD2 identical over 14 bases. With 3 bases clipped from V and 6 bases from J, the junction kept 2 bases outside the gene matches. There are 14 residues in the CDR3. The germline gives CDR1 SQVTM, CDR2 ANQGSEA. Written as DNA, the CDR3 is TGCAGCGTTGACGGGACTAGCGGGAGTGATACGCAGTATTTT. Residues: CSVDGTSGSDTQYF.

This chain links TRBV27 with TRBJ2-3; 15 nucleotides agree with TRBD2. The trim removed 6 bases at V and 5 bases at J, leaving 15 bases unmatched. CDR3 size: 19 residues. CDR1 is MNHEY, CDR2 SMNVEV, per germline (reference sequence). In nucleotides, the CDR3 is TGTGCCAGCAGCCAAAACCTGCGGCGGACTAGCGGGAGGGGAGATACGCAGTATTTT. Translated, it gives CASSQNLRRTSGRGDTQYF.